Listed here is a single T cell receptor (beta chain). This sample was taken from a study of CD8 T cells in Susac syndrome. RNA, at about 0.45 to 1 ug, was reverse transcribed with random hexamers. From the immunoSEQ multiplex PCR reads, TCRdb called clonotypes with MiXCR, one entry per CDR3 protein. Among 170,000 or so distinct CDR3 sequences listed, 90% to 96% were seen once. The sequence was collected from a human donor with Susac syndrome. The sequenced sample consisted of CD4+ T cells from PBMCs.

The CDR3 coding sequence is TGTGCCAGCAGCAATAGAGTGGGACAGACCTACACCTTC. It codes for CASSNRVGQTYTF. V and J are TRBV6-5 and TRBJ1-2; TRBD1 agrees at 7 bases. Germline lookup yields CDR1 MNHEY and CDR2 SVGAGI. The ends lost 6 bases at V and 10 bases at J; junction bases unmatched: 11. The CDR3 has 13 residues.